This T cell receptor beta chain was obtained from a study of blood T cell repertoires in COVID-19. Whole-study context: Sample material is recorded as cDNA or gDNA derived from T cells, B-cell-depleted T cells, or PBMCs.

Under the authors' procedure: Reference gene primer amplification in the assay estimated nucleated cell counts. Libraries were prepared by immunoSEQ multiplex PCR; TCRdb keeps only in-frame clonotypes and omits some of them. The V and J calls and clone size are taken from that table; D and trimming were inferred from the DNA. The sample lists 120,000 to 150,000 clones, 80% to 90% occurring once. V was clipped by 0 bases and J by 1 base; unmatched bases: 11. CDR1 is LGHDT and CDR2 is YNNKEL in the germline V gene (reference sequence). The length of the CDR3 is 19 residues. V and J are TRBV3-1 (or the pseudogene TRBV3-2) and TRBJ2-3; TRBD2 matches at 9 bases. The sequence was obtained from a woman between 50 and 59 years old in a cohort sampled during active or convalescent COVID-19. What was sequenced was peripheral blood. The CDR3 DNA follows: TGTGCCAGCAGCCAAGATCTGGGTGGGGCGGGGGGGGGCACAGATACGCAGTATTTT. Translation: CASSQDLGGAGGGTDTQYF.